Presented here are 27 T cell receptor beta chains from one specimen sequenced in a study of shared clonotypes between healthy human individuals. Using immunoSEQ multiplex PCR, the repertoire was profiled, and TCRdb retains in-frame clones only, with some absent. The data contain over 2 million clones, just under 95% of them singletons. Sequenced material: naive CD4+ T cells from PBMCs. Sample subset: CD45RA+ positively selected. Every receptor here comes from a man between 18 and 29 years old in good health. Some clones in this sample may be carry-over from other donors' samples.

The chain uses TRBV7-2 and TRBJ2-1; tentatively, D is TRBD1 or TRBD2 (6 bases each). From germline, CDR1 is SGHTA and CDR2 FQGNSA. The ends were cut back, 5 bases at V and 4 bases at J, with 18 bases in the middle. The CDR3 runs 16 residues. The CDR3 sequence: CASSPTGLAEYNEQFF. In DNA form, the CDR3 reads TGTGCCAGCAGCCCGACAGGTTTAGCGGAGTACAATGAGCAGTTCTTC. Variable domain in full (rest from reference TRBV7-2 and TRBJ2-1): GAGVSQSPSNKVTEKGKDVELRCDPISGHTALYWYRQSLGQGLEFLIYFQGNSAPDKSGLPSDRFSAERTGGSVSTLTIQRTQQEDSAVYLCASSPTGLAEYNEQFFGPGTRLTVL.

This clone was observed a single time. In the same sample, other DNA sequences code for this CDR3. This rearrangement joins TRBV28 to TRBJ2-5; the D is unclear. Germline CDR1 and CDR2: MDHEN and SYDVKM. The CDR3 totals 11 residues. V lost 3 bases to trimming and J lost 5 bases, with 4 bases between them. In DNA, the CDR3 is TGTGCCAGCAGTTTGTCTGAGACCCAGTACTTC. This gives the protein CASSLSETQYF. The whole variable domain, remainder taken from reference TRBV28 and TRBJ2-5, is DVKVTQSSRYLVKRTGEKVFLECVQDMDHENMFWYRQDPGLGLRLIYFSYDVKMKEKGDIPEGYSVSREKKERFSLILESASTNQTSMYLCASSLSETQYFGPGTRLLVL.

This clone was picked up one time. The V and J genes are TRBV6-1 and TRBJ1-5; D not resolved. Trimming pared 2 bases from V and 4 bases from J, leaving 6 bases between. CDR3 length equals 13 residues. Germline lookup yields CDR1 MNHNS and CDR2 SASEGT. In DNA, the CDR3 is TGTGCCAGCAGTGAATCGGTTAATCAGCCCCAGCATTTT. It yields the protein CASSESVNQPQHF.

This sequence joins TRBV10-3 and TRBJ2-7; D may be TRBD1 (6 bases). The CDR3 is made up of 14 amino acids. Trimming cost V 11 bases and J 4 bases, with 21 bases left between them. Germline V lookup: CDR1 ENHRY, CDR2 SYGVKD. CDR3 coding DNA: TGTGCCGTCAACGCGGAGCTTGGGACATACGAGCAGTACTTC. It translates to CAVNAELGTYEQYF.

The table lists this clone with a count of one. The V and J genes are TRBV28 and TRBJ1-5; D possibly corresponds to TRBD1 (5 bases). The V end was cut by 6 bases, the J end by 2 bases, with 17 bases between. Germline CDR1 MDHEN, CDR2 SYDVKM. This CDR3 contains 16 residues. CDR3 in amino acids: CASSLTGRGGNQPQHF. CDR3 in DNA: TGTGCCAGCAGCCTTACCGGACGAGGGGGCAATCAGCCCCAGCATTTT.

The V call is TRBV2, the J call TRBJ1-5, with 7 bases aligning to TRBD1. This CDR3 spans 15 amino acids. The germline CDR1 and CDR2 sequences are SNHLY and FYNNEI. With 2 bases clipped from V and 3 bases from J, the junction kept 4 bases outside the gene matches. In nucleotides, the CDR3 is TGTGCCAGCAGTGAAAACAGGGGAATCAATCAGCCCCAGCATTTT. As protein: CASSENRGINQPQHF.

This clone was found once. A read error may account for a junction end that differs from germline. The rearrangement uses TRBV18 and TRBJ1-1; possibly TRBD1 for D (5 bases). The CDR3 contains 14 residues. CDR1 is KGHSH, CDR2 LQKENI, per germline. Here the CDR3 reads CASSSPGSNTEAFF. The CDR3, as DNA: TGTGCCAGCTCATCACCAGGGAGTAACACTGAAGCTTTCTTT.

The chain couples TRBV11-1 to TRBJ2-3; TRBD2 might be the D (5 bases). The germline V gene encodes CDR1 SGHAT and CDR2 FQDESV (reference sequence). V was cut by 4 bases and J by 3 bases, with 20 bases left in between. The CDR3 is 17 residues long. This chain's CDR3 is CASSSGDDLGVTDTQYF. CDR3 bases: TGTGCCAGCAGCTCCGGAGACGACCTCGGGGTTACAGATACGCAGTATTTT.

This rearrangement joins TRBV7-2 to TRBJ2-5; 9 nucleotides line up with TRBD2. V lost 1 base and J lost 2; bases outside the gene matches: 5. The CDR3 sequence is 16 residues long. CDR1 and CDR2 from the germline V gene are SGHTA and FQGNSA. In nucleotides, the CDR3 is TGTGCCAGCAGCTTAGGATGGCTAGCGGGGCAAGAGACCCAGTACTTC. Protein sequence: CASSLGWLAGQETQYF.

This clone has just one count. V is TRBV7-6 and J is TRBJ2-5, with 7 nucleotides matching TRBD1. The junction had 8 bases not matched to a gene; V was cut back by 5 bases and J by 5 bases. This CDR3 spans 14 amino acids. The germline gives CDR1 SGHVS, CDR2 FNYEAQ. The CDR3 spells CASSPGQAGETQYF. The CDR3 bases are TGTGCCAGCAGCCCCGGACAGGCCGGGGAGACCCAGTACTTC.

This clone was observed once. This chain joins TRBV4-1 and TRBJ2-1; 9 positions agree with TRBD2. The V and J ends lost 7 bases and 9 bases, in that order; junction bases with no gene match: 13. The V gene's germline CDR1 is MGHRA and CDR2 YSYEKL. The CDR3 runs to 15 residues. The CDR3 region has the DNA TGCGCCAGCAAGTTAGCGGGAGCTACCAGCACTGAGCAGTTCTTC. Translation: CASKLAGATSTEQFF.

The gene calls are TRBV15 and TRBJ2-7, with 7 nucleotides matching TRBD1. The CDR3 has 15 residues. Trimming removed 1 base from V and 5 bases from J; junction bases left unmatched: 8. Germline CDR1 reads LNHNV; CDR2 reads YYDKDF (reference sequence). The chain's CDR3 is CATSRGQGESHEQYF. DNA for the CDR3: TGTGCCACCAGCAGAGGACAGGGAGAAAGCCACGAGCAGTACTTC.

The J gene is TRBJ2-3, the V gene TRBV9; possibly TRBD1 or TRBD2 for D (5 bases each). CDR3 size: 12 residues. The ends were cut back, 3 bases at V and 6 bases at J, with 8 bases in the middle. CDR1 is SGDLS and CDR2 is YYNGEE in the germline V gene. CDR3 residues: CASSGDRDTQYF. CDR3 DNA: TGTGCCAGCAGCGGGGACCGGGATACGCAGTATTTT.

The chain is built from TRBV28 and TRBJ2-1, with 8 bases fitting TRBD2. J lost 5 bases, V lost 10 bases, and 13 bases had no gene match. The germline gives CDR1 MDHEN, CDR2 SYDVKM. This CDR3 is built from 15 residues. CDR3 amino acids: CATTSGGKSHNEQFF. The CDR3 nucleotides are TGTGCCACAACCTCGGGAGGGAAATCCCACAATGAGCAGTTCTTC.

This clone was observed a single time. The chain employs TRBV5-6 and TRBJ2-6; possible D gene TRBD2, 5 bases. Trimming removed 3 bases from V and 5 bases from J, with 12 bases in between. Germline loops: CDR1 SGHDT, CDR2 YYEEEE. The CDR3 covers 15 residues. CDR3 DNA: TGTGCCAGCAGCTGGTGGCGGGTCCGGGCCAACGTCCTGACTTTC. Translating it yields CASSWWRVRANVLTF.

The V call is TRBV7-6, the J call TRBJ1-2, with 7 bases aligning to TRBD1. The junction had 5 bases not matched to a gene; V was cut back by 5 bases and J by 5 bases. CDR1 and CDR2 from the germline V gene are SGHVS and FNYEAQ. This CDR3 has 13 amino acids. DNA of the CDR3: TGTGCCAGCAGCCACGGGACAGAATATGGCTACACCTTC. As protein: CASSHGTEYGYTF.

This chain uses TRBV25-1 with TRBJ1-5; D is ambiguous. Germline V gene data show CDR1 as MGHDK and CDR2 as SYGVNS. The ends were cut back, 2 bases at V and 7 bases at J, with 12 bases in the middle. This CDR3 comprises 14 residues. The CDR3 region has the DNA TGTGCCAGCAGTGAACCCGGGGTGGACCAGCCCCAGCATTTT. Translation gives CASSEPGVDQPQHF. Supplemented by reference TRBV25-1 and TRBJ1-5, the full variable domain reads EADIYQTPRYLVIGTGKKITLECSQTMGHDKMYWYQQDPGMELHLIHYSYGVNSTEKGDLSSESTVSRIRTEHFPLTLESARPSHTSQYLCASSEPGVDQPQHFGDGTRLSIL.

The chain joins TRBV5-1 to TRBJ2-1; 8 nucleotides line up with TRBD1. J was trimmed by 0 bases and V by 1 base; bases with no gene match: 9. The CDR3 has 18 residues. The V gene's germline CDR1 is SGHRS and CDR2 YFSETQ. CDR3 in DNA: TGCGCCAGCAGCTTGCGGCTGGGACAGGCATACTCCTACAATGAGCAGTTCTTC. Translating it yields CASSLRLGQAYSYNEQFF.

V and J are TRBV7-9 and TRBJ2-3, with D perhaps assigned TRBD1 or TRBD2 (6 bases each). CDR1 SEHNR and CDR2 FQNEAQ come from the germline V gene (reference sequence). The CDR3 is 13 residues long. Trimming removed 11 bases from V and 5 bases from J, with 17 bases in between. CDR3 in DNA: TGTGCCTCCCCCACGGAGGGGGGAGATACGCAGTATTTT. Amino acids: CASPTEGGDTQYF.

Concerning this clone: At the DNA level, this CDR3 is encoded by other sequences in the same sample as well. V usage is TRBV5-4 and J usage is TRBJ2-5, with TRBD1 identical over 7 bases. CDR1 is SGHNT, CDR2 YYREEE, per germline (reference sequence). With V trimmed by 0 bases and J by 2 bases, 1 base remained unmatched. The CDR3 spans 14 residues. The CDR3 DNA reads TGTGCCAGCAGCTTGGGGGACAGTCAAGAGACCCAGTACTTC. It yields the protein CASSLGDSQETQYF.

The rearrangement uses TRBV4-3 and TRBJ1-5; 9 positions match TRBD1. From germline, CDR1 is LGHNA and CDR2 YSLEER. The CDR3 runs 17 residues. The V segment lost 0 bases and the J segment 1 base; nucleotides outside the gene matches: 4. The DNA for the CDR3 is TGCGCCAGCAGCCAAGATCCGACAGGGGGAAGCAATCAGCCCCAGCATTTT. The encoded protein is CASSQDPTGGSNQPQHF.

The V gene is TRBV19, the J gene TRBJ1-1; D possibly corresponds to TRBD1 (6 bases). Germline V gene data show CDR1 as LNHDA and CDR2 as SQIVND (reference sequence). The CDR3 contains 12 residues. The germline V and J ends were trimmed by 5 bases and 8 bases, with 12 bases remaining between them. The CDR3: CASSPWTDEAFF. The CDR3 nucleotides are TGTGCCAGTAGTCCATGGACAGACGAAGCTTTCTTT.

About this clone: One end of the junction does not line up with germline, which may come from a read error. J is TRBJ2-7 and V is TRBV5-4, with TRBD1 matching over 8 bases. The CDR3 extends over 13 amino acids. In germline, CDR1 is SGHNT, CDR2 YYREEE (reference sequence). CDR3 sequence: CASSSIGTGESHF. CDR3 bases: TGTGCCAGCAGCTCGATAGGGACAGGTGAAAGTCACTTC.

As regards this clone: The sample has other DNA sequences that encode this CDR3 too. The CDR3 loop reads CSVRGRARETQYF. The CDR3 DNA sequence: TGCAGCGTTCGCGGGAGGGCCCGAGAGACCCAGTACTTC. The chain has TRBV29-1 and TRBJ2-5; 9 positions match TRBD2. Germline CDR1 and CDR2: SQVTM and ANQGSEA. Trimming took 5 bases from V and 4 from J; bases not matched to a gene: 5. The CDR3 is 13 residues long.

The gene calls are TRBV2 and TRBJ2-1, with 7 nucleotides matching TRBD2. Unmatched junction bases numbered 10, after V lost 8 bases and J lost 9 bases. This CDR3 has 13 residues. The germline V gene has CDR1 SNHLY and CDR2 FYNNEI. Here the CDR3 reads CASHISGEGEQFF. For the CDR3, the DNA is TGTGCCAGCCACATAAGCGGGGAGGGTGAGCAGTTCTTC.

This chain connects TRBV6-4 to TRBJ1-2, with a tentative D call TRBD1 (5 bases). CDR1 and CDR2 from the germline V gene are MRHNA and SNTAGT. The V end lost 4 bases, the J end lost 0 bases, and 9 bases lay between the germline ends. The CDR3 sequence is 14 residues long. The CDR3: CASSGEGPNYGYTF. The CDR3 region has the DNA TGTGCCAGCAGTGGGGAGGGGCCTAACTATGGCTACACCTTC.

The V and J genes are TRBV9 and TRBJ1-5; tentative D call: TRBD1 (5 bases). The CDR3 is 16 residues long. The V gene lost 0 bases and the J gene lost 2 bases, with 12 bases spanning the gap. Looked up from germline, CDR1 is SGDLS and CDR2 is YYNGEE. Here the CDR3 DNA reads TGTGCCAGCAGCGTAGGAGGGGAGGGTGGCAATCAGCCCCAGCATTTT. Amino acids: CASSVGGEGGNQPQHF.